The 10 T cell receptor beta chains below come from one sample, sequenced in a study of T-cell memory formation after mild COVID-19. TCRdb re-called the 5' RACE reads through MiXCR, storing one row per CDR3 protein. The sample records under 350,000 distinct CDR3 sequences, 15% to 20% being singletons. The sequenced sample was PBMCs or a T cell subset sorted from them (not recorded which). All receptors derive from a man younger than 35 who had mild COVID-19 (a few samples of this study predate the infection). Cell type and time point are not known.

V gene TRBV7-3 combines with J gene TRBJ2-3, with D possibly being TRBD1 (5 bases). Trimming left V 5 bases short and J 4 bases short, with 13 bases between. The CDR3 spans 14 residues. CDR1 and CDR2 (germline): SGHTA, FQGTGA. Here the CDR3 reads CASSPRAGSDTQYF. The CDR3, as DNA: TGTGCCAGCAGCCCCAGGGCAGGATCAGATACGCAGTATTTT.

This clonotype was counted many times. This chain connects TRBV4-1 to TRBJ2-3, with 12 bases lining up with TRBD2. Germline CDR1 is MGHRA and CDR2 is YSYEKL. The CDR3 has 20 amino acids. The trim removed 0 bases at V and 3 bases at J, leaving 13 bases unmatched. CDR3 amino acids: CASSQEPGLAGGRETDTQYF. The CDR3 nucleotides are TGCGCCAGCAGCCAAGAACCAGGGCTAGCGGGGGGGCGGGAAACAGATACGCAGTATTTT.

The V call is TRBV5-1, the J call TRBJ1-1, with TRBD1 identical over 10 bases. The germline CDR1 and CDR2 sequences are SGHRS and YFSETQ. This CDR3 has 13 amino acids. The ends lost 8 bases at V and 2 bases at J; junction bases unmatched: 3. The CDR3 protein is CASGTGANTEAFF. CDR3 nucleotide sequence: TGCGCCAGTGGGACAGGGGCCAACACTGAAGCTTTCTTT.

This clonotype showed up just a few times. The DNA is omitted, as the CDR3 cannot be located on it reliably, and the CDR3 follows TCRdb's listing. This chain links TRBV7-9 with TRBJ1-4. CDR1 SEHNR and CDR2 FQNEAQ come from the germline V gene (reference sequence). The CDR3 is 14 residues long, counting both termini. CDR3 amino acids: CASSSSGRDEKLFF.

The chain couples TRBV5-1 to TRBJ2-7; D uncertain. Trimming cost V 3 bases and J 5 bases, with 15 bases left between them. Looked up from germline, CDR1 is SGHRS and CDR2 is YFSETQ. The CDR3 has 14 amino acids. The CDR3 DNA reads TGCGCCAGCAGCTACGGTGGGGTATCCCACGAGCAGTACTTC. Residues: CASSYGGVSHEQYF.

In its sample, this clonotype was seen a few times. The rearrangement joins TRBV4-1 to TRBJ1-5; the match to TRBD1 covers 10 bases. CDR1 is MGHRA, CDR2 YSYEKL, per germline. CDR3 length: 16 amino acids. J gave up 4 bases and V 1 base, and 4 bases lay outside the gene matches. CDR3 nucleotides: TGCGCCAGCAGCCAAGTGGGACAGGGGAAGAATCAGCCCCAGCATTTT. This encodes CASSQVGQGKNQPQHF.

The chain has TRBV9 and TRBJ2-7; D ambiguous. The length of the CDR3 is 12 residues. Germline loops: CDR1 SGDLS, CDR2 YYNGEE. The V gene lost 3 bases and the J gene lost 10 bases, with 14 bases spanning the gap. The CDR3 nucleotides read TGTGCCAGCAGCGAGGAAGGGTCTGAACAGTACTTC. Its translation is CASSEEGSEQYF.

The chain joins TRBV4-3 to TRBJ2-5; possible D gene TRBD1, 5 bases. CDR3 length: 14 amino acids. Trimming took off 0 bases at V and 3 bases at J, with 8 bases between the two ends. Looked up from germline, CDR1 is LGHNA and CDR2 is YSLEER. CDR3 in DNA: TGCGCCAGCAGCCAAGAGGGCAGGGAAGAGACCCAGTACTTC. Residues: CASSQEGREETQYF.

The J gene is TRBJ1-1, the V gene TRBV2; 7 nucleotides line up with TRBD1. Losses at the gene ends were 4 bases for V and 5 bases for J; bases not matched to a gene: 7. Per the germline V gene, CDR1 is SNHLY and CDR2 is FYNNEI. CDR3 length: 14 amino acids. CDR3 sequence: CASSAQGRGTEAFF. The CDR3 DNA reads TGTGCCAGCAGTGCACAGGGGCGAGGGACTGAAGCTTTCTTT.

CDR3 nucleotides: TGTGCCAGCACCGCCGGGACAGGGGAGAGTTCTGGGGCCAACGTCCTGACTTTC. Its translation is CASTAGTGESSGANVLTF. The chain employs TRBV2 and TRBJ2-6, with TRBD1 identical over 10 bases. The CDR3 extends over 18 amino acids. Germline CDR1 reads SNHLY; CDR2 reads FYNNEI. Losses at the gene ends were 7 bases for V and 1 base for J; bases not matched to a gene: 10.